This T cell receptor beta chain emerged from a study of blood T cells in healthy people across ages. Sample-barcoded 5' priming and a J-beta primer mix drove a second PCR of about 6 to 11 cycles. A template-switch adaptor with 12 random nucleotides tagged each cDNA molecule. TCRdb redid the calling of the 5' RACE reads with MiXCR, one entry per CDR3 protein. The table lists 800,000 to 950,000 distinct CDR3 sequences, almost 30% of them singletons. This clonotype has a count of ten or more. Germline V gives CDR1 MGHRA, CDR2 YSYEKL. This CDR3 is 15 amino acids long. V lost 0 bases and J 7 bases, leaving 15 bases between the germline ends. The same data also went into a second study, on T cells of mothers and their children. As that report states: The people who donated were three healthy Caucasian mothers and their six children. RNA was extracted, and all of it went into cDNA synthesis at about 1.6 ug per 15 ul.

Material for sequencing was blood. This TCR came from a woman in her 40s in good health. The chain has TRBV4-1 and TRBJ1-2, with a tentative D call TRBD1 (5 bases). The CDR3 DNA follows: TGCGCCAGCAGCCAAGATCTTAGCCATGGGGGTGGCTACACCTTC. It codes for CASSQDLSHGGGYTF.